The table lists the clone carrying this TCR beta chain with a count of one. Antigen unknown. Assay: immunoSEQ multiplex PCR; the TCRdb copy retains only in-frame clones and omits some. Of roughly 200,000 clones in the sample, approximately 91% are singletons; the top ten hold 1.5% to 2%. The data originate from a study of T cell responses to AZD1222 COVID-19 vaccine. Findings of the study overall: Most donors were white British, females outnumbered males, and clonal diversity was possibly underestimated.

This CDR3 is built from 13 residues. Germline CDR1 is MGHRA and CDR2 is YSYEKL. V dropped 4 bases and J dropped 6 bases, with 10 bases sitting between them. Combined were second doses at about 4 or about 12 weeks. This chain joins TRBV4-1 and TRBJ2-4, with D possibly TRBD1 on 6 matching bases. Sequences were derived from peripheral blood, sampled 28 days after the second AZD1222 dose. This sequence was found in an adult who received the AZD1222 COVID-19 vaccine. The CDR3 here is CASSPGTLNIQYF. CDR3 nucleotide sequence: TGCGCCAGCAGCCCCGGGACATTAAACATTCAGTACTTC.